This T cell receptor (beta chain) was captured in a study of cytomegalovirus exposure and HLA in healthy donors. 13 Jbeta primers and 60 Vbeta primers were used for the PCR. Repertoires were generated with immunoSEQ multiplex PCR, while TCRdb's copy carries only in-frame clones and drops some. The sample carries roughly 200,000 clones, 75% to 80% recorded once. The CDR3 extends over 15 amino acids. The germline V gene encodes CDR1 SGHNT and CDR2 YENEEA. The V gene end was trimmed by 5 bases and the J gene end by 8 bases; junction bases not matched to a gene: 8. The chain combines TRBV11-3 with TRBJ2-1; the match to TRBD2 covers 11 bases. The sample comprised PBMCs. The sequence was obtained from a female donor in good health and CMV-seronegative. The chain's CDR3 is CASSLGTSGSDEQFF. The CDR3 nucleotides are TGTGCCAGCAGCCTTGGGACTAGCGGTAGCGATGAGCAGTTCTTC.